Below, one TCR beta chain is given with its context. The antigen remains unidentified. Time point in this sample: late sampling 161 to 241 days after vaccination in three convalescent patients. The treatment: roughly 10-day PBMC culture with coronavirus spike peptide pools or control peptides (ViraFEST assay). This record comes from a study of vaccination and CD4 T cells after COVID-19. About the study: Six males and four females, two of them Hispanic, were enrolled as convalescents. Control cultures were supplied with a CEFX pool, an HIV-1 Nef pool, or no peptide at all.

An Oncomine TCR Beta short-read assay was used to sequence the DNA from cultured CD4+ T cells. TCRdb re-derived calls from the PCR reads in MiXCR, one entry per CDR3 protein. The sample has around 18,000 distinct CDR3 sequences, 51% seen once; the top ten hold about 20%. Study-wide results and caveats: Convalescent patients had a median roughly 84% of post-vaccine SARS-CoV-2-reactive clones that were detected only after vaccination, not before it.

The clonotype comes from a human donor who had recovered from COVID-19. This sample comprised CD4+ T cells from blood, cultured in vitro, obtained about 7 months after SARS-CoV-2 vaccination.

CDR3 region: CASFLNEQFF. In DNA, the CDR3 is TGCGCCAGCTTCCTCAATGAGCAGTTCTTC. V usage is TRBV10-2 and J usage is TRBJ2-1; no clear D. Germline V gives CDR1 WSHSY, CDR2 SAAADI. This CDR3 contains 10 residues. V gave up 8 bases and J gave up 6 bases, with 5 bases separating them.